These T cell receptor beta chains were read from a single sample in a study of T cell changes during pregnancy in multiple sclerosis. Method: immunoSEQ multiplex PCR; TCRdb's copy keeps in-frame clones and lacks some. The sample consists of about 80,000 clones, more than 80% of them appearing once. The specimen was CD4+ T cells from peripheral blood mononuclear cells, collected before pregnancy. These TCRs come from a female donor with multiple sclerosis, enrolled in a pregnancy study. CDR3s include the opening cysteine and the closing phenylalanine or tryptophan. Each record gives: V gene, clone size, CDR3 protein. Rows may omit the clone size; those that give it use once, few, many or a size class.

v_call: TRBV28; clone_size: NA; cdr3_aa: CASSPTQGVGTEAFF
v_call: TRBV18; clone_size: NA; cdr3_aa: CASSLLTGGQYF
v_call: TRBV9; clone_size: NA; cdr3_aa: CASSVDSGGVSDTQYF
v_call: TRBV19; clone_size: few; cdr3_aa: CASSPSNGGTNEKLFF
v_call: TRBV11-2; clone_size: NA; cdr3_aa: CASSLDYQLFF
v_call: TRBV6-6; clone_size: NA; cdr3_aa: CASRRAGGGHEQYF
v_call: TRBV29-1; clone_size: NA; cdr3_aa: CSVSERWRNEQFF
v_call: TRBV6-5; clone_size: NA; cdr3_aa: CASSYSVLVTDTQYF
v_call: TRBV7-3; clone_size: NA; cdr3_aa: CASSLIGGSKNIQYF
v_call: TRBV28; clone_size: NA; cdr3_aa: CASSSRFGDTQYF
v_call: TRBV6-5; clone_size: NA; cdr3_aa: CASRRQGSGEKLFF
v_call: TRBV6-1; clone_size: NA; cdr3_aa: CASSERLGGYGYTF
v_call: TRBV5-6; clone_size: NA; cdr3_aa: CASSLGPGETQYF
v_call: TRBV2; clone_size: NA; cdr3_aa: CASRDPGQGSGNTIYF
v_call: TRBV7-9; clone_size: NA; cdr3_aa: CASSQSGQGLNTYEQYF
v_call: TRBV14; clone_size: NA; cdr3_aa: CASSLVTGGDTQYF
v_call: TRBV9; clone_size: NA; cdr3_aa: CASSVGLAGGQNGELFF
v_call: TRBV7-3; clone_size: NA; cdr3_aa: CASSLTSGAGQPQHF
v_call: TRBV19; clone_size: NA; cdr3_aa: CASSKGQGATNEKLFF
v_call: TRBV7-9; clone_size: NA; cdr3_aa: CASSSPDRSYGYTF
v_call: TRBV5-1; clone_size: few; cdr3_aa: CASSPVWAGGLNTEAFF
v_call: TRBV28; clone_size: NA; cdr3_aa: CASSLNGGEVAYEQYF
v_call: TRBV27; clone_size: NA; cdr3_aa: CASSLRGLSEQFF
v_call: TRBV5-1; clone_size: once; cdr3_aa: CASSLPGGGNTEAFF
v_call: TRBV9; clone_size: NA; cdr3_aa: CASSLQIQGWETQYF
v_call: TRBV4-2; clone_size: NA; cdr3_aa: CASSRITSGNTYEQYF
v_call: TRBV29-1; clone_size: once; cdr3_aa: CSCGGGSGQPQHF
v_call: TRBV7-3; clone_size: NA; cdr3_aa: CASSFGTGYEQYF
v_call: TRBV5-1; clone_size: NA; cdr3_aa: CASRQDRGPGYGYTF
v_call: TRBV5-1; clone_size: NA; cdr3_aa: CASSSQANTEAFF
v_call: TRBV19; clone_size: once; cdr3_aa: CASRRGGNSNQPQHF
v_call: TRBV5-4; clone_size: NA; cdr3_aa: CASSLTSGGVGTQYF
v_call: TRBV21-1; clone_size: once; cdr3_aa: CASQDRILLNTEAFF
v_call: TRBV5-4; clone_size: NA; cdr3_aa: CASSFPARDYGYTF
v_call: TRBV7-9; clone_size: NA; cdr3_aa: CASTVYGGNDGSYEQYF
v_call: TRBV5-1; clone_size: NA; cdr3_aa: CASSLVRLQGLSYEQYF
v_call: TRBV5-1; clone_size: NA; cdr3_aa: CASSLEAQTRGEQYF
v_call: TRBV7-3; clone_size: NA; cdr3_aa: CASSVSGGAQNEQFF
v_call: TRBV5-8; clone_size: NA; cdr3_aa: CASSLGLSRASNQPQHF
v_call: TRBV29-1; clone_size: once; cdr3_aa: CSVPQGPGGYTF
v_call: TRBV27; clone_size: NA; cdr3_aa: CASSLSGSPYNEQFF
v_call: TRBV7-2; clone_size: NA; cdr3_aa: CASSKDGGAYEQFF
v_call: TRBV9; clone_size: NA; cdr3_aa: CASSATGTGKNIQYF
v_call: TRBV19; clone_size: NA; cdr3_aa: CASSGGTILAVTFF
v_call: TRBV6-5; clone_size: NA; cdr3_aa: CASRWGLAGYNEQFF
v_call: TRBV7-6; clone_size: NA; cdr3_aa: CASSAGTSVAETQYF
v_call: TRBV6-1; clone_size: once; cdr3_aa: CASTLGLAGSYEQYF
v_call: TRBV12-2; clone_size: NA; cdr3_aa: CASRLGWSVNTEAFF
v_call: TRBV7-9; clone_size: NA; cdr3_aa: CASSWGQAGNQPQHF
v_call: TRBV5-1; clone_size: NA; cdr3_aa: CASRLFPYNEQFF
v_call: TRBV11-1; clone_size: NA; cdr3_aa: CASSYAGRGGYTF
v_call: TRBV29-1; clone_size: NA; cdr3_aa: CSVEPRLAVSTDTQYF